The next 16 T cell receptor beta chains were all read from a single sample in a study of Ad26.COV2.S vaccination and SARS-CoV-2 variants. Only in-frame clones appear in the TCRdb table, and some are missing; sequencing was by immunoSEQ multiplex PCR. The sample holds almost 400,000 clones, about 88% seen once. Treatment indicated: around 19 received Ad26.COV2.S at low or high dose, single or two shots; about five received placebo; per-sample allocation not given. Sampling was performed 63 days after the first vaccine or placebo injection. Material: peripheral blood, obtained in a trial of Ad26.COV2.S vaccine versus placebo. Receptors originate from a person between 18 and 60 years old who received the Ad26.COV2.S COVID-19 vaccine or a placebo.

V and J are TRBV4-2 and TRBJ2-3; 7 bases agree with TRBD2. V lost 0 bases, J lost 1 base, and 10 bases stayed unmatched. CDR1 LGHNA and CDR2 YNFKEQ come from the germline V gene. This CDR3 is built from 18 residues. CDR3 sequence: CASSQDPSGMGGTDTQYF. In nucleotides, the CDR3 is TGTGCCAGCAGCCAAGACCCGAGCGGGATGGGGGGCACAGATACGCAGTATTTT.

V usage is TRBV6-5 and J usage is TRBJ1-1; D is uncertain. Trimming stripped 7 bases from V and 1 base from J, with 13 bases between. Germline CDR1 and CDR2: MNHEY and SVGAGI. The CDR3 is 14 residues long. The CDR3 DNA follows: TGTGCCAGCATTCCACGGGGATGGAACACTGAAGCTTTCTTT. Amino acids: CASIPRGWNTEAFF.

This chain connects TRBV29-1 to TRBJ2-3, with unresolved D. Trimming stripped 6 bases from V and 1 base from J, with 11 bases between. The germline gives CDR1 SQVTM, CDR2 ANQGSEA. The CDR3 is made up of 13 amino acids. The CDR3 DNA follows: TGCAGCGTGGCCCTAAGGGGCACAGATACGCAGTATTTT. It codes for CSVALRGTDTQYF.

The CDR3, as DNA: TGCGCCAGCAGCGCGGGACTAGCGGCGAACACCGGGGAGCTGTTTTTT. Translating gives CASSAGLAANTGELFF. The chain employs TRBV5-1 and TRBJ2-2, with 11 positions matching TRBD2. The CDR3 is 16 amino acids. CDR1 and CDR2 from the germline V gene are SGHRS and YFSETQ. J gave up 0 bases and V 4 bases, and 2 bases lay outside the gene matches.

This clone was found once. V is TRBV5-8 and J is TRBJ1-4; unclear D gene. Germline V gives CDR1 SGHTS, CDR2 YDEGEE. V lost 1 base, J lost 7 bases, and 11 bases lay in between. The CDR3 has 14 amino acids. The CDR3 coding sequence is TGTGCCAGCAGCTTGCTAGGCGGAGGTGAAAAACTGTTTTTT. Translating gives CASSLLGGGEKLFF.

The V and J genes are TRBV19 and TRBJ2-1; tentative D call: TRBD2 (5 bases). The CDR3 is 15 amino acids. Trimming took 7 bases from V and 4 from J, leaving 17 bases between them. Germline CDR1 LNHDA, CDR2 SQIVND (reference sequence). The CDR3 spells CASNTGDSIYNEQFF. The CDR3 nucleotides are TGTGCCAGTAATACCGGGGATAGCATTTACAATGAGCAGTTCTTC.

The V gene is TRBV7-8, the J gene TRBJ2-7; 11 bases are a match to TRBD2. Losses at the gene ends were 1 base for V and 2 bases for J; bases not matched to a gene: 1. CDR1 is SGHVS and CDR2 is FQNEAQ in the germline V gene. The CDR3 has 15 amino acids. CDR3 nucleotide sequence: TGTGCCAGCAGCTTAGGACTAGCGGGACCCTACGAGCAGTACTTC. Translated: CASSLGLAGPYEQYF.

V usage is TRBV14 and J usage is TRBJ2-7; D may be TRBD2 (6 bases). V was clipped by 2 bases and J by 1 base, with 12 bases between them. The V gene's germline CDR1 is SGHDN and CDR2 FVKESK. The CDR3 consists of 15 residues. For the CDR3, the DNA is TGTGCCAGCAGCCAAAGACTAGGCAAGTCCTACGAGCAGTACTTC. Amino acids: CASSQRLGKSYEQYF.

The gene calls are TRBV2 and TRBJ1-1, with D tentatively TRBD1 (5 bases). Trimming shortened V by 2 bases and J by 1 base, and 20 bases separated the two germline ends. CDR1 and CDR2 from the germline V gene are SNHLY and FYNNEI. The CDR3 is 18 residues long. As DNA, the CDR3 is TGTGCCAGCAGTGAAATCGGGCTATCGGGACTCTCGAACACTGAAGCTTTCTTT. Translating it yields CASSEIGLSGLSNTEAFF. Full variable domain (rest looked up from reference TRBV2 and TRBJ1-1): EPEVTQTPSHQVTQMGQEVILRCVPISNHLYFYWYRQILGQKVEFLVSFYNNEISEKSEIFDDQFSVERPDGSNFTLKIRSTKLEDSAMYFCASSEIGLSGLSNTEAFFGQGTRLTVV.

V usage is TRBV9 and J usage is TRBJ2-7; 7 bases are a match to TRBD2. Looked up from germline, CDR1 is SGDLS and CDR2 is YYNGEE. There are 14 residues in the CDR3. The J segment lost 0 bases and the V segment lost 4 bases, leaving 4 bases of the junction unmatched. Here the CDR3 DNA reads TGTGCCAGCAGCCCCCGACTAGCCTCCTACGAGCAGTACTTC. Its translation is CASSPRLASYEQYF.

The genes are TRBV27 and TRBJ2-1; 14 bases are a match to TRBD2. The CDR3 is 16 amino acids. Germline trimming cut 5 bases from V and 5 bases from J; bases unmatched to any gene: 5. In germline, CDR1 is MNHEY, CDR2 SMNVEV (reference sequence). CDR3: CASSPTSGRGHNEQFF. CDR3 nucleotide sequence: TGTGCCAGCAGTCCGACTAGCGGGAGGGGTCACAATGAGCAGTTCTTC.

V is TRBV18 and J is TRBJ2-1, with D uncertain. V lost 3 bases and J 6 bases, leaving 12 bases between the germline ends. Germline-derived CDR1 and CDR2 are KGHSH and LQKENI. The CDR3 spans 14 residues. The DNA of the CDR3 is TGTGCCAGCTCACCGGGATCGGCCGGCAATGAGCAGTTCTTC. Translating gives CASSPGSAGNEQFF.

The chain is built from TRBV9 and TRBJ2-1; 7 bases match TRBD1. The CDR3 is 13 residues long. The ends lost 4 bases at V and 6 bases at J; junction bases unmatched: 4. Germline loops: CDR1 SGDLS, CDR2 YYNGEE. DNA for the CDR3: TGTGCCAGCAGCCCTCACAGGGGCAATGAGCAGTTCTTC. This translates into CASSPHRGNEQFF.

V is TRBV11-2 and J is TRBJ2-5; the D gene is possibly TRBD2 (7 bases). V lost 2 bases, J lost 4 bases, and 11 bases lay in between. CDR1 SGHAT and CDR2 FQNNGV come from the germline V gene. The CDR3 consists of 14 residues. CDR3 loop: CASSLWEGGETQYF. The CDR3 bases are TGTGCCAGCAGCTTATGGGAGGGGGGAGAGACCCAGTACTTC.

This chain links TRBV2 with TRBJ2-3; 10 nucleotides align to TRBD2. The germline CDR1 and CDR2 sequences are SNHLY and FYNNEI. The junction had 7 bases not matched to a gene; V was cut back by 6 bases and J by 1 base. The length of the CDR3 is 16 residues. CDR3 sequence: CASSLAGGPRTDTQYF. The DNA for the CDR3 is TGTGCCAGCAGCTTAGCGGGAGGCCCCCGCACAGATACGCAGTATTTT.

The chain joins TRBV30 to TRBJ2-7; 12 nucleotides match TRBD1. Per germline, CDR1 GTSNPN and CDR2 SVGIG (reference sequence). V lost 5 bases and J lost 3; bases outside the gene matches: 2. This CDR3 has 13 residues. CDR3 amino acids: CAWRDRGHYEQYF. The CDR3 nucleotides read TGTGCCTGGCGGGACAGGGGGCACTACGAGCAGTACTTC.